This record looks at one T cell receptor beta chain sequence and its context. Its target is unknown. The donors were all Caucasian adults (living in Nashville, Tennessee). Genomic DNA for unsorted samples, which was extracted with the QIAamp DNA Blood Mini kit, came from about 83 million PBMCs. This sample was included in a study of shared clonotypes between healthy human individuals. Whole-study results and caveats: Clonotype sharing among donors likely depends on sequencing depth.

Germline V gene lookup returns CDR1 SGHAT and CDR2 FQNNGV. V was pared by 5 bases and J by 12 bases, with 20 bases between. This CDR3 has 14 amino acids. Genomic DNA per cell subset filled all wells of several immunoSEQ plates. Sequencing used immunoSEQ multiplex PCR; TCRdb keeps in-frame clones, though not all of them. The sample holds fewer than 650,000 clones, about 82% seen once. This chain joins TRBV11-2 and TRBJ2-1; weak D call: TRBD2 (5 bases). The sample consisted of PBMCs. This clonotype originated in a woman aged 40-49 years in good health. Some clones in this sample may be carry-over from other donors' samples. CDR3 coding DNA: TGTGCCAGCAGCCAATCGTCGGACTCCAACGGGCAGTTCTTC. Its translation: CASSQSSDSNGQFF.